The rows below give T cell receptor beta chains drawn from one sample of a study of identical twins. One entry per CDR3 protein, called by TCRdb with MiXCR from the 5' RACE reads. The sample lists a few hundred thousand distinct CDR3 sequences, approximately 9.6% occurring once. The sample was also reused in another study, on yellow fever vaccine responses in identical twins.

Sequences were obtained from PBMCs. The receptors here all came from a woman aged 18-35 years in good health. CDR3s include the opening cysteine and the closing phenylalanine or tryptophan. Each record gives: D gene, J gene, V gene, clone size, CDR3 DNA, CDR3 protein. A D gene is named only where the DNA matches it firmly. Not every row has a clone size; where given, it reads once, few, many or a size class.

- | TRBJ2-1 | TRBV24-1 | many | TGTGCCACCAGTGATACGAGCACTCACAACCCAAATGAGCAGTTCTTC | CATSDTSTHNPNEQFF
TRBD1 | TRBJ1-1 | TRBV10-1 | many | TGCGCCAGCAGTGGGGACAGCTTGAACACTGAAGCTTTCTTT | CASSGDSLNTEAFF
TRBD2 | TRBJ2-2 | TRBV7-9 | - | TGTGCCAGCAGCGCAAGACTAGCGGGGGCGAACACCGGGGAGCTGTTTTTT | CASSARLAGANTGELFF
TRBD2 | TRBJ2-3 | TRBV6-5 | many | TGTGCCAGCAGCCGACTTGAGGGACTAGCGGGAGATTTAGATACGCAGTATTTT | CASSRLEGLAGDLDTQYF
- | TRBJ2-7 | TRBV19 | few | TGTGCCAGTAGTACCCCCCCTTTGTACGAGCAGTACTTC | CASSTPPLYEQYF
- | TRBJ2-2 | TRBV14 | many | TGTGCCAGCAGTCCAGTAAACTCCGGGGAGCTGTTTTTT | CASSPVNSGELFF
TRBD1 | TRBJ2-3 | TRBV5-6 | few | TGTGCCAGCAGCGAGTCAGGGGGAATCACAGATACGCAGTATTTT | CASSESGGITDTQYF
TRBD2 | TRBJ2-2 | TRBV27 | few | TGTGCCAGCCCAAGACTAGCCGTAACCGGGGAGCTGTTTTTT | CASPRLAVTGELFF
TRBD1 | TRBJ1-6 | TRBV2 | - | TGTGCCAGCATTTCACTGACAGGGAACTCACCCCTCCACTTT | CASISLTGNSPLHF
TRBD2 | TRBJ2-3 | TRBV12-3/TRBV12-4 | many | TGTGCCAGCAGTTTAGCGATATCTAGCGGAGATACGCAGTATTTT | CASSLAISSGDTQYF
- | TRBJ1-1 | TRBV21-1 | few | TGTGCCAGCAGCAAAGATGCAGGGGTCCCTGAAGCTTTCTTT | CASSKDAGVPEAFF
TRBD1 | TRBJ2-7 | TRBV7-2 | - | TGTGCCAGCAGCCCAAGGACAGGGTCCTTTTACGAGCAGTACTTC | CASSPRTGSFYEQYF
- | TRBJ2-5 | TRBV11-2 | few | TGTGCCAGCAGCTTAGATTCAGGCAGGCGGGAGACCCAGTACTTC | CASSLDSGRRETQYF
TRBD2 | TRBJ2-7 | TRBV7-2 | many | TGTGCCAGCAGCTTGCGGCGGGAGAGTGAGCAGTACTTC | CASSLRRESEQYF
TRBD1 | TRBJ1-1 | TRBV9 | - | TGTGCCAGCAGCCCAGGGACAGGGAGGACTGAAGCTTTCTTT | CASSPGTGRTEAFF
TRBD1 | TRBJ2-2 | TRBV18 | - | TGTGCCAGCTCACCACCGGACAGGAAGAACACCGGGGAGCTGTTTTTT | CASSPPDRKNTGELFF
- | TRBJ2-7 | TRBV7-9 | - | TGTGCCAGCAGCGGCTCCGTTGACTACGAGCAGTACTTC | CASSGSVDYEQYF
TRBD1 | TRBJ2-7 | TRBV4-1 | many | TGCGCCAGCAGCCAAACAGGGGGATTTTTGAACGAGCAGTACTTC | CASSQTGGFLNEQYF
- | TRBJ2-7 | TRBV18 | few | TGTGCCAGCTCACTACCCGCACCCTCCTACGAGCAGTACTTC | CASSLPAPSYEQYF
- | TRBJ2-2 | TRBV5-1 | - | TGCGCCAGCAGCCCCCGGGGAAGGGACAACACCGGGGAGCTGTTTTTT | CASSPRGRDNTGELFF
TRBD2 | TRBJ2-3 | TRBV7-2 | many | TGTGCCAGCAGCTCCGGACTAGCCACAGATACGCAGTATTTT | CASSSGLATDTQYF
- | TRBJ1-1 | TRBV19 | - | TGTGCCAGTACTTGGATGAACACTGAAGCTTTCTTT | CASTWMNTEAFF
TRBD2 | TRBJ2-1 | TRBV24-1 | many | TGTGCCACCAGTGATCCCGATCTAGCGGGAGATACCTACAATGAGCAGTTCTTC | CATSDPDLAGDTYNEQFF
- | TRBJ2-7 | TRBV20-1 | few | TGCAGTGCTAGAGCGGTGGCAGGGGCAAACTACGAGCAGTACTTC | CSARAVAGANYEQYF
- | TRBJ1-2 | TRBV20-1 | many | TGCAGTGCTAGGTCGGACGGGCTTCGGGGCTACACCTTC | CSARSDGLRGYTF
- | TRBJ2-1 | TRBV12-3/TRBV12-4 | few | TGTGCCAGCAGACAACAGGGTAGCGAGCAGTTCTTC | CASRQQGSEQFF
- | TRBJ2-5 | TRBV5-1 | many | TGCGCCAGCAGCTTTCAAGGACAGCTCCAAGAGACCCAGTACTTC | CASSFQGQLQETQYF
- | TRBJ2-7 | TRBV9 | many | TGTGCCAGCAGCCCATCGAATGGGGGCGAGCAGTACTTC | CASSPSNGGEQYF
- | TRBJ2-6 | TRBV20-1 | - | TGCAGTGCTAGAGGACTAGGCGCTGGGGCCAACGTCCTGACTTTC | CSARGLGAGANVLTF